Each of the 10 T cell receptor beta chains below was sequenced from the same sample in a study of T cell clonality in common variable immunodeficiency. Study findings and constraints: Fewer deletions and N-nucleotide insertions were reportedly seen in common variable immunodeficiency TCR beta sequences.

The method was immunoSEQ multiplex PCR; TCRdb's version includes in-frame clones alone and lacks a portion of them. The sample counts approximately 29,000 clones, none seen once; the ten largest own under 4%. The antigens of these receptors remain unknown. Sequencing was carried out using peripheral blood mononuclear cells. The receptors derive from a human donor with common variable immunodeficiency.

This clone was counted a few times. Read coverage stops 3 residues before the CDR3 terminus; the germline J gene supplies the remainder. The V call is TRBV30, the J call TRBJ1-2, with D maybe TRBD1 (6 bases). The CDR3 sequence is 13 residues long. Germline values: CDR1 GTSNPN, CDR2 SVGIG (reference sequence). The CDR3 loop reads CAWSRTAMGGYTF. The sequenced part of the CDR3 DNA is TGTGCCTGGAGTCGGACAGCCATGGGGGGC.

This clone was observed many times. Read data end 3 residues before the CDR3 end; the end is taken from the germline J gene. This chain links TRBV7-9 with TRBJ1-2; no firm D call. V was clipped by 1 base and J by 3 bases, with 9 bases between them. The CDR3 runs 14 residues. The germline V gene encodes CDR1 SEHNR and CDR2 FQNEAQ (reference sequence). The CDR3 reads CASSLGGLDYGYTF. The sequenced part of the CDR3 DNA is TGTGCCAGCAGCTTAGGAGGGTTAGACTATGGC.

This clone occurred many times. The observed sequence ends 3 residues before the CDR3 terminus, with the missing tail filled in from the germline J gene. The genes are TRBV18 and TRBJ1-1; D gene uncertain. This CDR3 spans 13 amino acids. The germline V gene has CDR1 KGHSH and CDR2 LQKENI. V was trimmed by 2 bases and J by 1 base, leaving 5 bases between them. The covered CDR3 bases are TGTGCCAGCTCACCAACATCGAACACTGAA. It codes for CASSPTSNTE. The whole CDR3 reads CASSPTSNTEAFF.

Regarding this clone: The CDR3 goes on 3 residues after the read ends, and that part is filled in from the germline J gene. The rearrangement joins TRBV20-1 to TRBJ2-1, with 9 bases lining up with TRBD2. Germline V gene sequence: CDR1 DFQATT, CDR2 SNEGSKA (reference sequence). The trim removed 0 bases at V and 4 bases at J, leaving 4 bases unmatched. This CDR3 has 15 residues. The part of the CDR3 DNA that was read is TGCAGTGCTAGAGATTTCAGCGGGGGGTACAATGAG. Protein: CSARDFSGGYNE. The whole CDR3 region reads CSARDFSGGYNEQFF.

The sample holds many counts of this clone. Read sequence stops 3 residues before the CDR3 end, and the germline J gene provides the missing end. The chain carries TRBV7-3 and TRBJ2-1; D is possibly TRBD2 (7 bases). Germline V lookup: CDR1 SGHTA, CDR2 FQGTGA. This CDR3 region has 19 residues. V was pared by 1 base and J by 5 bases, with 24 bases between. This CDR3 reads CASSLNPYLPSGDNNEQFF. Incomplete CDR3 DNA: TGTGCCAGCAGCTTAAACCCTTATCTCCCGAGCGGGGACAACAATGAG.

As concerns this clone: The observed sequence ends 3 residues before the CDR3 terminus, with the missing tail filled in from the germline J gene. This chain links TRBV6-2 or TRBV6-3 with TRBJ2-2; maybe TRBD2 (6 bases). The CDR3 is 14 amino acids. The V gene's germline CDR1 is MNHEY and CDR2 SVGEGT. V was shortened by 8 bases and J by 6 bases, with 16 bases between the two germline ends. The DNA read from the CDR3 is TGTGCCAGCGGGCCGCCCGGCGGGGCCGGGGAG. Protein: CASGPPGGAGE. The whole CDR3 is CASGPPGGAGELFF.

This clone was detected only a few times. Read sequence stops 3 residues before the CDR3 end, and the germline J gene provides the missing end. The J gene is TRBJ2-1, the V gene TRBV7-2, with 8 bases lining up with TRBD2. J gave up 6 bases and V 5 bases, and 6 bases lay outside the gene matches. The CDR3 has 14 amino acids. In germline, CDR1 is SGHTA, CDR2 FQGNSA. The CDR3 loop reads CASSPGLASNEQFF. The CDR3 bases that were read are TGTGCCAGCAGCCCTGGACTAGCATCCAATGAG. The full variable domain, in which reference TRBV7-2 and TRBJ2-1 provide the parts outside the CDR3, is GAGVSQSPSNKVTEKGKDVELRCDPISGHTALYWYRQSLGQGLEFLIYFQGNSAPDKSGLPSDRFSAERTGGSVSTLTIQRTQQEDSAVYLCASSPGLASNEQFFGPGTRLTVL.

The sample holds many counts of this clone. The CDR3 end falls 3 residues outside the read, so it is completed with the germline J gene. The V and J genes are TRBV20-1 and TRBJ2-4, with D maybe TRBD1 (6 bases). Germline CDR1 DFQATT, CDR2 SNEGSKA (reference sequence). V shed 2 bases and J shed 0 bases, with 11 bases lying between them. This CDR3 is 15 amino acids long. The covered CDR3 bases are TGCAGTGCTAGAAGGGACACCGGAGCCAAAAACATT. The encoded protein is CSARRDTGAKNI. The whole CDR3 region reads CSARRDTGAKNIQYF.

By share of the sample, this clone is medium-sized. The junction shows a germline mismatch at one end, possibly a read error. CDR3 DNA, as far as it was read: TGTGCTAGCAGCTCGGGACTAGCGGAAAGTGATACG. Encoded protein: CASSSGLAESDT. The whole CDR3 region reads CASSSGLAESDTQYF. The V call is TRBV7-7, the J call TRBJ2-3, with 11 positions matching TRBD2. The sequence runs out 3 residues before the end of the CDR3; the remainder is reconstructed from the germline J gene. CDR1 is SSHAT, CDR2 FNYEAQ, per germline (reference sequence). This CDR3 has 15 residues.

Comment on this clone: The read halts 3 residues ahead of the CDR3 end, with the missing end drawn from the germline J gene. The chain carries TRBV6-2 or TRBV6-3 and TRBJ1-2; 10 nucleotides match TRBD1. Germline values: CDR1 MNHEY, CDR2 SVGEGT. Germline trimming cut 6 bases from V and 4 bases from J; bases unmatched to any gene: 8. The length of the CDR3 is 15 residues. The CDR3 loop reads CASRRRDRGSYGYTF. The CDR3 DNA, read in part, is TGTGCCAGCAGACGCCGGGACAGGGGTTCCTATGGC.